A single sample is the source of the 22 T cell receptor beta chains below, sequenced in a study of OX40 agonist ivuxolimab in advanced cancers. Using immunoSEQ multiplex PCR, the repertoire was profiled, and TCRdb retains in-frame clones only, with some absent. The data contain about 100,000 clones, 85% to 90% of them singletons. The sequences come from CD4+ or CD8+ T cells sorted from blood, collected in a trial of the OX40 agonist ivuxolimab. The receptors come from an adult with an advanced solid tumor such as melanoma, head and neck, liver or kidney cancer.

V gene TRBV7-3 combines with J gene TRBJ2-5; TRBD1 matches at 9 bases. Germline CDR1 SGHTA, CDR2 FQGTGA. The CDR3 extends over 13 amino acids. Trimming cost V 5 bases and J 5 bases; bases outside gene matches: 3. CDR3 in amino acids: CASSEGTGETQYF. The CDR3, as DNA: TGTGCCAGCAGCGAAGGGACAGGGGAGACCCAGTACTTC.

This clone occurred a few times. The V call is TRBV28, the J call TRBJ1-3; tentatively, D is TRBD1 (6 bases). The CDR3 is 14 residues long. Germline V gene lookup returns CDR1 MDHEN and CDR2 SYDVKM. The ends were cut back, 4 bases at V and 4 bases at J, with 11 bases in the middle. CDR3 amino acids: CASSSGVVGNTIYF. The CDR3 nucleotides are TGTGCCAGCAGTTCAGGGGTGGTCGGAAACACCATATATTTT.

In DNA, the CDR3 is TGTGCCAGCTCACCAGGGGCCGGGGGAGAGACCCAGTACTTC. Translated: CASSPGAGGETQYF. This rearrangement joins TRBV18 to TRBJ2-5, with TRBD2 as a possible D gene (6 bases). V was clipped by 2 bases and J by 4 bases, with 11 bases between them. The CDR3 sequence is 14 residues long. Germline V gene lookup returns CDR1 KGHSH and CDR2 LQKENI.

The genes are TRBV7-9 and TRBJ2-1, with D possibly being TRBD1 or TRBD2 (5 bases each). Trimming took off 0 bases at V and 9 bases at J, with 12 bases between the two ends. Germline V gene sequence: CDR1 SEHNR, CDR2 FQNEAQ (reference sequence). The CDR3 consists of 14 residues. This CDR3 is CASSLAGVLAEQFF. The DNA for the CDR3 is TGTGCCAGCAGCTTAGCGGGGGTGTTGGCTGAGCAGTTCTTC.

The chain carries TRBV9 and TRBJ1-2; D perhaps matches TRBD1 (5 bases). Germline V lookup: CDR1 SGDLS, CDR2 YYNGEE. This CDR3 is 13 amino acids long. Trimming left V 5 bases short and J 7 bases short, with 15 bases between. The DNA for the CDR3 is TGTGCCAGCAGTTCGGGACCCCTCGCTGGCTACACCTTC. This sequence encodes CASSSGPLAGYTF.

In regard to this clone: This sample also contains other DNA sequences that code for the same CDR3. CDR3 sequence (DNA): TGTGCCAGCAGTTTGGGGCCAAACTATGGCTACACCTTC. Amino acid sequence: CASSLGPNYGYTF. This chain links TRBV28 with TRBJ1-2, with D possibly being TRBD1 (5 bases). Trimming took off 3 bases at V and 2 bases at J, with 7 bases between the two ends. The CDR3 has 13 residues. From germline, CDR1 is MDHEN and CDR2 SYDVKM.

V is TRBV9 and J is TRBJ1-3; D gene unclear. CDR3 length: 14 residues. The germline V gene encodes CDR1 SGDLS and CDR2 YYNGEE. Trimming took off 4 bases at V and 0 bases at J, with 8 bases between the two ends. CDR3: CASSRFSSGNTIYF. The DNA for the CDR3 is TGTGCCAGCAGCCGATTTAGCTCTGGAAACACCATATATTTT.

This chain connects TRBV30 to TRBJ2-6, with D perhaps assigned TRBD1 or TRBD2 (5 bases each). The CDR3 is 15 residues long. Trimming removed 3 bases from V and 0 bases from J, with 9 bases in between. Germline V CDR1 and CDR2: GTSNPN, SVGIG (reference sequence). The CDR3 region is CAWRWDLSGANVLTF. The DNA for the CDR3 is TGTGCCTGGAGGTGGGACCTCTCTGGGGCCAACGTCCTGACTTTC.

The chain has TRBV5-6 and TRBJ1-2; D call uncertain. Germline-derived CDR1 and CDR2 are SGHDT and YYEEEE. The CDR3 sequence is 14 residues long. Trimming stripped 0 bases from V and 8 bases from J, with 14 bases between. CDR3 bases: TGTGCCAGCAGCTTGGATTCGGGCGCCGGCGGCTACACCTTC. Translated, it gives CASSLDSGAGGYTF.

The rearrangement joins TRBV25-1 to TRBJ1-2, with no clear D. The ends were cut back, 7 bases at V and 2 bases at J, with 11 bases in the middle. The V gene's germline CDR1 is MGHDK and CDR2 SYGVNS. This CDR3 spans 13 amino acids. The CDR3 here is CASTAAGNYGYTF. CDR3 DNA sequence: TGTGCCAGCACCGCGGCCGGGAACTATGGCTACACCTTC.

The chain joins TRBV27 to TRBJ2-7; D remains ambiguous. Trimming pared 4 bases from V and 2 bases from J, leaving 15 bases between. Germline lookup yields CDR1 MNHEY and CDR2 SMNVEV (reference sequence). CDR3 length: 15 residues. The CDR3 spells CASSSIGPPAYEQYF. CDR3 DNA sequence: TGTGCCAGCAGTTCTATCGGACCCCCGGCCTACGAGCAGTACTTC.

The V gene is TRBV6-6, the J gene TRBJ1-1; D is uncertain. This CDR3 comprises 14 residues. Trimming took off 5 bases at V and 1 base at J, with 11 bases between the two ends. Germline V gives CDR1 MNHNY, CDR2 SVGAGI (reference sequence). CDR3 in amino acids: CASSPRVGNTEAFF. CDR3 nucleotides: TGTGCCAGCAGTCCCCGTGTAGGGAACACTGAAGCTTTCTTT.

The genes are TRBV28 and TRBJ2-1; D not resolved. V lost 7 bases to trimming and J lost 4 bases, with 14 bases between them. Germline CDR1 and CDR2: MDHEN and SYDVKM. The CDR3 is 14 residues long. The CDR3 sequence is CASTLDGGYNEQFF. In nucleotides, the CDR3 is TGTGCCAGCACTCTGGACGGCGGTTACAATGAGCAGTTCTTC.

The table lists this clone with a few counts. This chain uses TRBV7-2 with TRBJ1-5, with TRBD1 as a possible D gene (5 bases). The CDR3 totals 15 residues. The V end lost 5 bases, the J end lost 0 bases, and 11 bases lay between the germline ends. CDR1 and CDR2 from the germline V gene are SGHTA and FQGNSA. The chain's CDR3 is CASSAVGDSNQPQHF. CDR3 DNA sequence: TGTGCCAGCAGCGCCGTGGGGGATAGCAATCAGCCCCAGCATTTT.

V gene TRBV19 combines with J gene TRBJ1-3; 8 positions match TRBD1. Per germline, CDR1 LNHDA and CDR2 SQIVND (reference sequence). With V trimmed by 7 bases and J by 1 base, 12 bases remained unmatched. The CDR3 has 17 residues. The CDR3 region has the DNA TGTGCCAGTACTGAGACAGGGGTATTACGATCTGGAAACACCATATATTTT. Translated, it gives CASTETGVLRSGNTIYF.

This sequence joins TRBV6-1 and TRBJ1-2; TRBD1 is a possible D gene (5 bases). The CDR3 length is 14 residues. The germline gives CDR1 MNHNS, CDR2 SASEGT. V lost 2 bases, J lost 5 bases, and 12 bases lay in between. CDR3 loop: CASSEYSTEYGYTF. The CDR3 DNA reads as TGTGCCAGCAGTGAATACTCGACAGAATATGGCTACACCTTC.

The genes are TRBV6-5 and TRBJ1-1; 7 bases line up with TRBD1. Germline lookup yields CDR1 MNHEY and CDR2 SVGAGI. This CDR3 has 14 residues. V shed 6 bases, J shed 4 bases, and the junction held 8 bases outside the gene matches. The CDR3 is CASSNTQGTTEAFF. CDR3 DNA sequence: TGTGCCAGCAGCAACACACAGGGGACCACTGAAGCTTTCTTT.

V is TRBV28 and J is TRBJ1-1, with D maybe TRBD1 (5 bases). This CDR3 comprises 13 residues. The V gene's germline CDR1 is MDHEN and CDR2 SYDVKM. V was clipped by 10 bases and J by 4 bases, with 16 bases between them. CDR3 region: CATVLQVTTEAFF. The CDR3, as DNA: TGTGCCACCGTCCTACAGGTTACCACTGAAGCTTTCTTT. Full variable domain (missing parts from reference TRBV28 and TRBJ1-1): DVKVTQSSRYLVKRTGEKVFLECVQDMDHENMFWYRQDPGLGLRLIYFSYDVKMKEKGDIPEGYSVSREKKERFSLILESASTNQTSMYLCATVLQVTTEAFFGQGTRLTVV.

V and J are TRBV28 and TRBJ1-5; D is ambiguous. Germline V CDR1 and CDR2: MDHEN, SYDVKM. Trimming removed 8 bases at V and 6 bases at J, with 14 bases between. This CDR3 region has 13 residues. For the CDR3, the DNA is TGTGCCAGCTTTTCTTTGGGGTTTCAGCCCCAGCATTTT. Translation gives CASFSLGFQPQHF.

This chain connects TRBV19 to TRBJ1-6; no firm D call. With 3 bases removed from V and 7 bases from J, the gap between germline ends came to 10 bases. The germline gives CDR1 LNHDA, CDR2 SQIVND (reference sequence). The CDR3 consists of 14 residues. The CDR3 coding sequence is TGTGCCAGTAGTATCATGGGTGCAAATTCACCCCTCCACTTT. Translating gives CASSIMGANSPLHF.

The genes are TRBV10-3 and TRBJ2-3, with D unresolved. The germline V gene encodes CDR1 ENHRY and CDR2 SYGVKD. This CDR3 spans 14 amino acids. The germline V and J ends were trimmed by 0 bases and 0 bases, with 4 bases remaining between them. DNA of the CDR3: TGTGCCATCAGTGAGTCGGCTAGCACAGATACGCAGTATTTT. This encodes CAISESASTDTQYF.

The chain joins TRBV6-6 to TRBJ2-5; weak D call: TRBD2 (5 bases). The CDR3 length is 12 residues. The germline V and J ends were trimmed by 2 bases and 9 bases, with 10 bases remaining between them. Per germline, CDR1 MNHNY and CDR2 SVGAGI (reference sequence). This CDR3 is CASSYGGLAQYF. The CDR3, as DNA: TGTGCCAGCAGTTACGGAGGATTGGCCCAGTACTTC.